The clone carrying this T cell receptor beta chain was counted many times. What it recognizes is unknown. V dropped 0 bases and J dropped 6; count of bases not matched to a gene: 6. The CDR3 runs to 16 residues. The germline CDR1 and CDR2 sequences are MNHEY and SMNVEV (reference sequence). This entry comes from a study of T cells after yellow fever vaccination. Study results and limitations: Contaminating bulk clonotypes could be abundant in FACS-sorted repertoires.

A single record per CDR3 protein comes from TCRdb applying MiXCR to the 5' RACE reads. The sample shows approximately 250,000 distinct CDR3 sequences, roughly 4% of them seen only once. The receptor comes from a young man who received the YFV17D yellow fever vaccine. The sequences come from PBMCs, collected 15 days after the yellow fever booster vaccination. The V and J genes are TRBV27 and TRBJ2-2; 8 nucleotides align to TRBD2. CDR3 sequence: CASSLSAGGRPGELFF. In DNA, the CDR3 is TGTGCCAGCAGTTTATCGGCGGGGGGACGACCCGGGGAGCTGTTTTTT.